This record concerns one TCR beta chain sequence. Antigen unknown. The CDR3 covers 15 residues. Germline CDR1 reads SGHTA; CDR2 reads FQGNSA. Trimming shortened V by 1 base and J by 12 bases, and 19 bases separated the two germline ends. The data were taken from a study of response to subunit inactivated influenza vaccine. TCRdb reanalysed the RT-PCR reads using MiXCR and keeps one entry per CDR3 protein. The profile shows about 650,000 distinct CDR3 sequences, about 15% of them singletons. Whole-study results and caveats: The authors offered the suggestion that each seasonal influenza vaccination recruits few new T cells.

This chain links TRBV7-2 with TRBJ2-1, with D perhaps assigned TRBD1 or TRBD2 (5 bases each). The sequences come from PBMCs from blood, collected approximately 12 days after vaccination. This clonotype originated in a man aged 50 or older who received an inactivated influenza vaccine. Here the CDR3 DNA reads TGTGCCAGCAGCTTAGAAAGAGGTCGGCGAGGGGCGCAGTTCTTC. This codes for CASSLERGRRGAQFF.